The 23 T cell receptor beta chains in this list originate from one sample, sequenced in a study of blood T cell repertoires in COVID-19 (TCRdb year 2020). Receptors were amplified or captured by the immunoSEQ multiplex PCR assay. Not all clones reach the TCRdb copy of this immuneACCESS table, which keeps in-frame sequences only. Checked studies attribute under half of the gap to unresolved V genes and leave the rest unexplained. This sample comprises about 270,000 clones, around 90% of them detected only once. The ten largest clonotypes hold around 3% of the sample. The source material was PBMCs or T cells enriched from blood (not recorded which). Receptors originate from a woman aged 50 to 65 who had recovered from COVID-19.

This chain uses TRBV28 with TRBJ1-2; 9 positions match TRBD1. Germline V lookup: CDR1 MDHEN, CDR2 SYDVKM. The V gene end was trimmed by 6 bases and the J gene end by 5 bases; junction bases not matched to a gene: 7. This CDR3 has 14 amino acids. The CDR3 DNA follows: TGTGCCAGCAGCATAGTGGGGACAGGGTATGGCTACACCTTC. Translating gives CASSIVGTGYGYTF.

This chain connects TRBV7-9 to TRBJ2-1; the match to TRBD2 covers 12 bases. The V gene end was trimmed by 5 bases and the J gene end by 7 bases; junction bases not matched to a gene: 15. CDR3 size: 18 residues. Germline assignment: CDR1 SEHNR and CDR2 FQNEAQ (reference sequence). The CDR3 DNA follows: TGTGCCAGCAGCCCCCCATTCAGACTAGCGGGAGTGAGAAATGAGCAGTTCTTC. Its translation is CASSPPFRLAGVRNEQFF.

The genes are TRBV30 and TRBJ1-4; no reliable D call. With 5 bases removed from V and 4 bases from J, the gap between germline ends came to 11 bases. Germline V gene lookup returns CDR1 GTSNPN and CDR2 SVGIG (reference sequence). The CDR3 spans 13 residues. CDR3 loop: CAWGFGGNEKLFF. The CDR3 DNA reads as TGTGCCTGGGGGTTCGGAGGTAATGAAAAACTGTTTTTT.

This sequence joins TRBV3-1 (or the pseudogene TRBV3-2) and TRBJ2-1; tentative D call: TRBD2 (5 bases). V lost 5 bases to trimming and J lost 5 bases, with 13 bases between them. This CDR3 contains 14 residues. CDR1 LGHDT and CDR2 YNNKEL come from the germline V gene (reference sequence). CDR3 in DNA: TGTGCCAGCAGCGGCCAATTGAGGGACAATGAGCAGTTCTTC. It specifies CASSGQLRDNEQFF.

The chain carries TRBV28 and TRBJ1-1; perhaps TRBD1 as D (6 bases). The CDR3 loop spans 14 amino acids. CDR1 is MDHEN and CDR2 is SYDVKM in the germline V gene. Trimming cost V 5 bases and J 4 bases, with 14 bases left between them. The CDR3 DNA sequence: TGTGCCAGCAGTGGAGGGGGGGCGGGCACTGAAGCTTTCTTT. Amino acid sequence: CASSGGGAGTEAFF.

V and J are TRBV29-1 and TRBJ2-2; no firm D call. V shed 7 bases and J shed 3 bases, with 6 bases lying between them. The CDR3 spans 11 residues. The germline V gene encodes CDR1 SQVTM and CDR2 ANQGSEA. The CDR3 bases are TGCAGCGGGCAAGACACCGGGGAGCTGTTTTTT. Protein sequence: CSGQDTGELFF.

The V call is TRBV18, the J call TRBJ2-5, with 7 nucleotides matching TRBD1. There are 12 residues in the CDR3. Germline CDR1 and CDR2: KGHSH and LQKENI. J gave up 1 base and V 8 bases, and 1 base lay outside the gene matches. In DNA form, the CDR3 reads TGTGCCAGCCACAGGGGCCAAGAGACCCAGTACTTC. It specifies CASHRGQETQYF.

The chain recombines TRBV28 with TRBJ2-5, with a tentative D call TRBD2 (5 bases). From germline, CDR1 is MDHEN and CDR2 SYDVKM. The CDR3 is 13 amino acids. Trimming pared 3 bases from V and 3 bases from J, leaving 8 bases between. Here the CDR3 DNA reads TGTGCCAGCAGTTTGCGGGCAGAAGAGACCCAGTACTTC. It is translated as CASSLRAEETQYF.

The J gene is TRBJ2-5, the V gene TRBV12-3 or TRBV12-4, with D tentatively TRBD2 (7 bases). V lost 6 bases to trimming and J lost 5 bases, with 13 bases between them. This CDR3 comprises 13 residues. The CDR3 region is CASRGGARETQYF. Here the CDR3 DNA reads TGTGCCAGCAGGGGGGGGGCCCGTGAGACCCAGTACTTC.

V and J are TRBV30 and TRBJ2-1; 8 bases fit TRBD2. Per germline, CDR1 GTSNPN and CDR2 SVGIG (reference sequence). After removal of 2 bases from V and 5 bases from J, the junction contained 5 bases not matched to a gene. The CDR3 length is 14 residues. DNA for the CDR3: TGTGCCTGGAGTCAACTAGCGGAAAACAATGAGCAGTTCTTC. This gives the protein CAWSQLAENNEQFF. The entire variable domain, with the rest obtained from reference TRBV30 and TRBJ2-1, is as follows: SQTIHQWPATLVQPVGSPLSLECTVEGTSNPNLYWYRQAAGRGLQLLFYSVGIGQISSEVPQNLSASRPQDRQFILSSKKLLLSDSGFYLCAWSQLAENNEQFFGPGTRLTVL.

The gene calls are TRBV10-3 and TRBJ1-5; TRBD1 matches at 8 bases. Germline trimming cut 5 bases from V and 1 base from J; bases unmatched to any gene: 1. Germline CDR1 is ENHRY and CDR2 is SYGVKD. The CDR3 has 14 residues. CDR3 bases: TGTGCCATCAGTCAGGGGGCGAGCAATCAGCCCCAGCATTTT. This codes for CAISQGASNQPQHF.

V is TRBV7-6 and J is TRBJ2-2; 7 nucleotides align to TRBD1. Germline lookup yields CDR1 SGHVS and CDR2 FNYEAQ. The trim removed 2 bases at V and 5 bases at J, leaving 5 bases unmatched. This CDR3 is built from 15 residues. CDR3 in DNA: TGTGCCAGCAGCTTAACAGGGGTCGGGACCGGGGAGCTGTTTTTT. It codes for CASSLTGVGTGELFF.

The rearrangement links TRBV25-1 to TRBJ1-1, with a possible D match to TRBD1 (6 bases). Trimming stripped 2 bases from V and 4 bases from J, with 14 bases between. The CDR3 is 15 amino acids. Germline V gene sequence: CDR1 MGHDK, CDR2 SYGVNS. This chain's CDR3 is CASSETRQVTTEAFF. The CDR3 nucleotides read TGTGCCAGCAGTGAAACTCGACAGGTAACCACTGAAGCTTTCTTT.

The chain combines TRBV6-2 or TRBV6-3 with TRBJ1-2, with 7 bases identical to TRBD1. Trimming cost V 0 bases and J 6 bases; bases outside gene matches: 25. This CDR3 contains 21 residues. Looked up from germline, CDR1 is MNHEY and CDR2 is SVGEGT. CDR3 nucleotide sequence: TGTGCCAGCAGTTACTCGGCTTCGGGGCGGACAGGACTATTTGGGGGAAATGGCTACACCTTC. Translated, it gives CASSYSASGRTGLFGGNGYTF.

V usage is TRBV19 and J usage is TRBJ1-4, with TRBD1 identical over 7 bases. V was clipped by 9 bases and J by 5 bases; unmatched bases: 12. The CDR3 sequence is 15 residues long. Germline-derived CDR1 and CDR2 are LNHDA and SQIVND (reference sequence). In DNA form, the CDR3 reads TGTGCCAGCAGGGCCTCCGGGACAGCGAATGAAAAACTGTTTTTT. Translation gives CASRASGTANEKLFF.

The V gene is TRBV4-3, the J gene TRBJ2-2; 10 bases line up with TRBD2. This CDR3 has 17 amino acids. V shed 0 bases and J 6 bases; nucleotides not matched to a gene: 7. In germline, CDR1 is LGHNA, CDR2 YSLEER. The CDR3 sequence: CASSQELAGTMAGELFF. The CDR3 DNA follows: TGCGCCAGCAGCCAAGAACTAGCGGGAACGATGGCCGGGGAGCTGTTTTTT.

V gene TRBV2 combines with J gene TRBJ2-6; TRBD2 is a possible D gene (6 bases). The V end was cut by 3 bases, the J end by 1 base, with 7 bases between. The CDR3 is 15 residues long. The germline CDR1 and CDR2 sequences are SNHLY and FYNNEI. CDR3 sequence (DNA): TGTGCCAGCAGTGATGGAGGGTCTGGGGCCAACGTCCTGACTTTC. Residues: CASSDGGSGANVLTF.

The chain combines TRBV5-6 with TRBJ2-2, with 8 bases lining up with TRBD1. CDR3 size: 16 residues. Trimming at V came to 0 bases and at J to 6 bases, leaving 7 bases not matched to a gene. Germline CDR1 and CDR2: SGHDT and YYEEEE. The CDR3 sequence: CASSLGTGSWSGELFF. CDR3 bases: TGTGCCAGCAGCTTGGGGACAGGGAGTTGGTCCGGGGAGCTGTTTTTT. Based on the CDR3 plus reference TRBV5-6 and TRBJ2-2, the full variable domain is DAGVTQSPTHLIKTRGQQVTLRCSPKSGHDTVSWYQQALGQGPQFIFQYYEEEERQRGNFPDRFSGHQFPNYSSELNVNALLLGDSALYLCASSLGTGSWSGELFFGEGSRLTVL.

This rearrangement joins TRBV7-3 to TRBJ1-1; no firm D call. This CDR3 is 14 amino acids long. Trimming cost V 2 bases and J 4 bases, with 11 bases left between them. Germline assignment: CDR1 SGHTA and CDR2 FQGTGA. The CDR3 sequence is CASSLEGFGTEAFF. DNA for the CDR3: TGTGCCAGCAGCTTAGAGGGTTTCGGCACTGAAGCTTTCTTT.

The rearrangement joins TRBV19 to TRBJ1-5, with 8 positions matching TRBD1. The CDR3 runs 16 residues. After removal of 6 bases from V and 1 base from J, the junction contained 8 bases not matched to a gene. Germline V gene sequence: CDR1 LNHDA, CDR2 SQIVND (reference sequence). In DNA form, the CDR3 reads TGTGCCAGTAGCAGCAAGACAGGGGACAGCAATCAGCCCCAGCATTTT. This gives the protein CASSSKTGDSNQPQHF.

This chain connects TRBV9 to TRBJ1-6; 8 nucleotides agree with TRBD1. Germline V gene sequence: CDR1 SGDLS, CDR2 YYNGEE. The junction had 10 bases not matched to a gene; V was cut back by 1 base and J by 10 bases. The CDR3 loop spans 16 amino acids. CDR3 nucleotides: TGTGCCAGCAGCGTAACCCCAGGGGGCTCCACCTCACCCCTCCACTTT. The encoded protein is CASSVTPGGSTSPLHF.

In this sample, this clone turned up once. The chain recombines TRBV10-3 with TRBJ2-7; 10 bases align to TRBD1. Germline V gene sequence: CDR1 ENHRY, CDR2 SYGVKD. Unmatched junction bases numbered 5, after V lost 2 bases and J lost 1 base. This CDR3 spans 16 amino acids. The CDR3 DNA reads TGTGCCATCAGTGAGACCGGGACAGGGGCTTCCTACGAGCAGTACTTC. It is translated as CAISETGTGASYEQYF.

The rearrangement joins TRBV5-1 to TRBJ1-6, with 7 bases lining up with TRBD1. J was trimmed by 7 bases and V by 5 bases; bases with no gene match: 6. This CDR3 has 14 residues. Germline V CDR1 and CDR2: SGHRS, YFSETQ. The CDR3 is CASRSGTENSPLHF. The CDR3 DNA sequence: TGCGCCAGCAGATCCGGGACAGAAAATTCACCCCTCCACTTT.